This T cell receptor (beta chain) was captured in a study of regulatory T cells in long-lasting Graves disease. Study-level results: Favored gene segments in persistent disease were TRBV28, TRBJ1-2 and TRBJ2-5.

There are many counts of this clonotype. Its antigen is currently unknown. Time point in this sample: persistent/refractory GD, antithyroid drugs over 5 years with positive TRAb. PBMC RNA was the source of the TCR library. The patients were drawn from one endocrinology department in Xi'an, China. V was trimmed by 5 bases and J by 2 bases, leaving 9 bases between them. CDR3 length: 13 amino acids. The germline V gene encodes CDR1 LGHNT and CDR2 FRNRAP. TCR beta libraries were built with iRepertoire HTBI primers and Arm-PCR of CDR3 regions. TCRdb called the multiplex PCR reads again in MiXCR, with one record for every CDR3 protein. The top ten hold roughly 7% of the sample, which has 400,000 to 500,000 distinct CDR3 sequences, 20% to 25% seen once.

J is TRBJ2-5 and V is TRBV12-5; D may be TRBD1 or TRBD2 (6 bases each). The sample consisted of peripheral blood mononuclear cells (PBMCs), taken when the disease was refractory, from a patient treated with antithyroid drugs. The origin of this receptor is a female donor with Graves disease. The CDR3 sequence is CASGRGVQETQYF. DNA for the CDR3: TGTGCTAGTGGTAGGGGGGTGCAAGAGACCCAGTACTTC.